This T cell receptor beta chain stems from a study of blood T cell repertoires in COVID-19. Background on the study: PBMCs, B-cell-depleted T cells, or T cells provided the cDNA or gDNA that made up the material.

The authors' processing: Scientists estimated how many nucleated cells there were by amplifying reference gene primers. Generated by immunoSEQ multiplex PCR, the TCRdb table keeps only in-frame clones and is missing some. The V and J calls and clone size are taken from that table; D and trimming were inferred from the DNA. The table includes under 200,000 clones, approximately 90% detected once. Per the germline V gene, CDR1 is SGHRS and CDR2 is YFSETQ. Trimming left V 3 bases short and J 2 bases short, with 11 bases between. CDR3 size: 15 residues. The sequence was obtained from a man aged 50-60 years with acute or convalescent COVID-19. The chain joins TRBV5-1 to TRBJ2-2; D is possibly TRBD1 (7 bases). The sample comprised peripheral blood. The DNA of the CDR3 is TGCGCCAGCAGCTGGGGGGACAGTAACACCGGGGAGCTGTTTTTT. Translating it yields CASSWGDSNTGELFF.